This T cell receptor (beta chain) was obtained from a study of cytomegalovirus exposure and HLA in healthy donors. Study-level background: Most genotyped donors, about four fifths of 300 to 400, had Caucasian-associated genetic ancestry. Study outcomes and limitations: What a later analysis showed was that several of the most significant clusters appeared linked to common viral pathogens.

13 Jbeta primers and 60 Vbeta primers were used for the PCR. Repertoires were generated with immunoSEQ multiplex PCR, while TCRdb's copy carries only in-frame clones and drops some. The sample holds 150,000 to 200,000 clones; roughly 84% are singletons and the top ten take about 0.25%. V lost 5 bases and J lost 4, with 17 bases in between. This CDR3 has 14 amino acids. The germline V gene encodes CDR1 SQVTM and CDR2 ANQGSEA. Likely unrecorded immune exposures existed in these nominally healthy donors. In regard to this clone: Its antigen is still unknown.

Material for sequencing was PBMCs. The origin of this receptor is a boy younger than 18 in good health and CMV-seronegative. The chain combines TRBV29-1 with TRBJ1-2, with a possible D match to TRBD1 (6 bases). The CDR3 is CSVLTGQSSYGYTF. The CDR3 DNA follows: TGCAGCGTTCTAACAGGGCAATCCAGCTATGGCTACACCTTC.